The table lists the clone carrying this T cell receptor (beta chain) with a few counts. As yet, its antigen is unknown. The CDR3 is 16 residues long. Second doses were pooled across both intervals (about 4 or about 12 weeks). Libraries were prepared by immunoSEQ multiplex PCR; TCRdb keeps only in-frame clonotypes and omits some of them. The sample holds over 95,000 clones, roughly 88% seen once. The data are from a study of T cell responses to AZD1222 COVID-19 vaccine. Findings and limits, study-wide: With dominance at 160-218 and 743-854, vaccine-associated CD4 TCRs spanned spike. Sampling that yielded the repertoires occurred only after the peak T cell response. Donors, mostly white British, included more females; clonal diversity was possibly underestimated.

This TCR derives from an adult who received the AZD1222 COVID-19 vaccine. The sequencing here drew on peripheral blood, taken 28 days after the second AZD1222 dose. This sequence joins TRBV12-2 and TRBJ1-3; the D call of TRBD1 is as the table states it, not checked on the DNA. TRBV12-2 is a documented pseudogene. For the CDR3, the DNA is TGTGCAAGTCGCCCCCATTCGGGACACCCTGGAAACACCATATATTTT. Translated, it gives CASRPHSGHPGNTIYF.